This paragraph covers one T cell receptor (beta chain) sequence. Sequencing was performed with immunoSEQ multiplex PCR; in TCRdb, only in-frame clones are kept and a portion is missing. The repertoire holds some 74,000 clones, with roughly 80% as singletons. This sample is part of a study of blood T cell repertoires in COVID-19. The receptor comes from a human donor in a cohort sampled during active COVID-19. Sequencing used peripheral blood.

In DNA form, the CDR3 reads TGTGCCAGCAGTGAATTACGCGGAGCCTACGAGCAGTACGTC. This gives the protein CASSELRGAYEQYV. J is TRBJ2-7 and V is TRBV6-1; no clear D gene. The CDR3 length is 14 residues. Germline CDR1 reads MNHNS; CDR2 reads SASEGT. Between the trimmed V and J ends, which lost 2 bases and 2 bases, there was a span of 10 bases.